Here is one T cell receptor (beta chain) with its context. What it recognizes is unknown. Clones were read by immunoSEQ multiplex PCR, and TCRdb kept only the in-frame ones, dropping some. The sample shows some 100,000 clones, around 93% of them seen only once. The sample comes from a study of OX40 agonist ivuxolimab in advanced cancers. Study-wide context: Those enrolled were 80% to 85% male, with a mean age of roughly 62 years and ages from roughly 20 to 85.

The CDR3 sequence is 15 residues long. Germline V gives CDR1 SGHNT, CDR2 YYREEE (reference sequence). With V trimmed by 4 bases and J by 8 bases, 10 bases remained unmatched. Findings and limits, study-wide: Averaged across samples, CD8+ T cells carried more expanded clones than CD4+ did. At 0.1 to 3.0 mg/kg, CD4+ and CD8+ blood T cells expanded clonally by week 6. Individuals who were partial responders at 0.1-3.0 mg/kg had clonal expansion that ranked among the lowest.

The clonotype was recovered from an adult with an advanced solid tumor such as melanoma, head and neck, liver or kidney cancer. The V and J genes are TRBV5-4 and TRBJ2-1, with 9 bases lining up with TRBD2. The source was CD4+ or CD8+ T cells sorted from blood, collected in a trial of the OX40 agonist ivuxolimab. CDR3 coding DNA: TGTGCCAGCAGCGGTACTAGCGGGCGCTTCGATGAGCAGTTCTTC. This codes for CASSGTSGRFDEQFF.